What follows describes a single T cell receptor beta chain. Method: immunoSEQ multiplex PCR; TCRdb's copy keeps in-frame clones and lacks some. The sample has around 170,000 clones, just over 85% seen once. The CDR3 runs to 16 residues. The germline CDR1 and CDR2 sequences are MNHEY and SVGAGI. The V gene end was trimmed by 0 bases and the J gene end by 8 bases; junction bases not matched to a gene: 6. The data were obtained in a study of blood T cell repertoires in COVID-19. Specimen: peripheral blood. The rearrangement uses TRBV6-5 and TRBJ1-6; TRBD1 matches 8 bases. This TCR came from a man aged 45-65 years with active or convalescent COVID-19. In DNA form, the CDR3 reads TGTGCCAGCAGTTACTCGGCCCCGGGACAGGATTCACCCCTCCACTTT. Protein: CASSYSAPGQDSPLHF.